The sequence of this T cell receptor (beta chain) was determined in a study of control samples from healthy donors and cancer patients. Germline CDR1 SGHTA, CDR2 FQGTGA. CDR3 length equals 15 residues. V was pared by 5 bases and J by 8 bases, with 9 bases of the junction left unmatched. The sample holds a few counts of this clone. Some clones are missing from TCRdb's copy, which holds only in-frame ones; the method was immunoSEQ multiplex PCR. The sample contains under 30,000 clones, roughly nine tenths of which appear only once. This chain uses TRBV7-3 with TRBJ2-1; 10 bases agree with TRBD2. Sequenced input: formalin-fixed, paraffin-embedded tissue. This TCR was recovered from a female donor with melanoma. CDR3 sequence reads: CASSQGLAGAHEQFF. The CDR3 region has the DNA TGTGCCAGCAGCCAAGGCCTAGCGGGAGCCCATGAGCAGTTCTTC.